These 32 T cell receptor beta chains originate from one sample sequenced in a study of identical twins. TCRdb ran MiXCR on the 5' RACE reads and lists one entry per CDR3 protein. In the table there are about 200,000 distinct CDR3 sequences, around 8% of which are singletons. These sequences were also reported in another study, on yellow fever vaccine responses in identical twins.

Sample: memory (CD45RO+) T cells sorted from blood. The origin of the receptors is a woman between 18 and 29 years old in good health.

There are a few counts of this clonotype. The chain employs TRBV28 and TRBJ1-4; maybe TRBD1 (5 bases). The CDR3 sequence is 16 residues long. Germline V lookup: CDR1 MDHEN, CDR2 SYDVKM. V dropped 5 bases and J dropped 0 bases, with 13 bases sitting between them. CDR3 amino acids: CASSPDTKATNEKLFF. The DNA of the CDR3 is TGTGCCAGCAGTCCGGACACAAAAGCAACTAATGAAAAACTGTTTTTT.

This clonotype was observed a handful of times. J is TRBJ2-5 and V is TRBV5-1; TRBD2 matches 9 bases. The V segment lost 4 bases and the J segment 4 bases; nucleotides outside the gene matches: 14. From germline, CDR1 is SGHRS and CDR2 YFSETQ. This CDR3 contains 17 residues. The CDR3 spells CASSDGISGSRSETQYF. CDR3 DNA sequence: TGCGCCAGCAGCGATGGAATTAGCGGGAGTAGGTCAGAGACCCAGTACTTC. The full variable domain, in which reference TRBV5-1 and TRBJ2-5 provide the parts outside the CDR3, is KAGVTQTPRYLIKTRGQQVTLSCSPISGHRSVSWYQQTPGQGLQFLFEYFSETQRNKGNFPGRFSGRQFSNSRSEMNVSTLELGDSALYLCASSDGISGSRSETQYFGPGTRLLVL.

This clonotype was detected many times. The CDR3 region has the DNA TGCGCCAGCAGCTTCAGGAGCTCCTATAATTCACCCCTCCACTTT. Protein product: CASSFRSSYNSPLHF. The chain carries TRBV5-1 and TRBJ1-6; D unclear. Trimming cost V 2 bases and J 0 bases, with 6 bases left between them. Germline V gene sequence: CDR1 SGHRS, CDR2 YFSETQ. The CDR3 contains 15 residues.

The chain has TRBV7-2 and TRBJ2-7; D is possibly TRBD2 (7 bases). Germline V CDR1 and CDR2: SGHTA, FQGNSA. Trimming left V 1 base short and J 3 bases short, with 10 bases between. This CDR3 spans 14 amino acids. CDR3 nucleotide sequence: TGTGCCAGCAGCTTAGAAGGGGGGGGCTACGAGCAGTACTTC. Its translation is CASSLEGGGYEQYF.

This clonotype showed up many times. The chain joins TRBV6-4 to TRBJ2-1; 12 bases fit TRBD2. The CDR3 sequence is 16 residues long. The V gene end was trimmed by 3 bases and the J gene end by 6 bases; junction bases not matched to a gene: 6. From germline, CDR1 is MRHNA and CDR2 SNTAGT. In DNA, the CDR3 is TGTGCCAGCAGTGAAGTTGGACTAGCGGGAAGCAATGAGCAGTTCTTC. Protein sequence: CASSEVGLAGSNEQFF.

This sequence joins TRBV5-4 and TRBJ2-6; D may match TRBD1 or TRBD2 (5 bases each). V was pared by 7 bases and J by 0 bases, with 11 bases between. CDR3 size: 15 residues. The germline CDR1 and CDR2 sequences are SGHNT and YYREEE (reference sequence). CDR3 residues: CASAPGTSGANVLTF. In DNA form, the CDR3 reads TGTGCCAGCGCACCAGGGACCTCTGGGGCCAACGTCCTGACTTTC.

This clonotype is medium-sized in the sample. The J gene is TRBJ2-1, the V gene TRBV20-1; D possibly corresponds to TRBD2 (6 bases). Germline V lookup: CDR1 DFQATT, CDR2 SNEGSKA (reference sequence). This CDR3 contains 12 residues. The V end lost 2 bases, the J end lost 7 bases, and 9 bases lay between the germline ends. CDR3: CSARQRENEQFF. The CDR3, as DNA: TGCAGTGCTAGACAACGGGAGAATGAGCAGTTCTTC.

This clonotype was detected only a few times. The chain recombines TRBV20-1 with TRBJ2-7, with D tentatively TRBD1 or TRBD2 (5 bases each). Trimming took off 6 bases at V and 1 base at J, with 10 bases between the two ends. CDR3 size: 12 residues. CDR1 and CDR2 from the germline V gene are DFQATT and SNEGSKA (reference sequence). In DNA form, the CDR3 reads TGCAGTGCCCGTTGGGGGTCCTACGAGCAGTACTTC. Amino acid sequence: CSARWGSYEQYF.

This clonotype appeared a few times. This rearrangement joins TRBV5-5 to TRBJ2-5; a possible D gene is TRBD1 (6 bases). This CDR3 contains 14 residues. Looked up from germline, CDR1 is SGHKS and CDR2 is YYEKEE (reference sequence). V lost 3 bases to trimming and J lost 4 bases, with 13 bases between them. CDR3 region: CASSSGQPGETQYF. CDR3 coding DNA: TGTGCCAGCAGCTCCGGACAGCCTGGAGAGACCCAGTACTTC.

The chain carries TRBV5-4 and TRBJ1-2; no firm D call. Per germline, CDR1 SGHNT and CDR2 YYREEE (reference sequence). V dropped 0 bases and J dropped 9 bases, with 15 bases sitting between them. The CDR3 has 14 amino acids. The DNA of the CDR3 is TGTGCCAGCAGCTTGGAGGCTGGGGAGGCGCGCTACACCTTC. Encoded protein: CASSLEAGEARYTF. Drawing the rest from reference TRBV5-4 and TRBJ1-2, the complete variable domain is ETGVTQSPTHLIKTRGQQVTLRCSSQSGHNTVSWYQQALGQGPQFIFQYYREEENGRGNFPPRFSGLQFPNYSSELNVNALELDDSALYLCASSLEAGEARYTFGSGTRLTVV.

This clonotype was counted at least ten times. The genes are TRBV6-4 and TRBJ2-3, with 10 bases lining up with TRBD2. Germline V gives CDR1 MRHNA, CDR2 SNTAGT. The CDR3 extends over 15 amino acids. V shed 5 bases and J 1 base; nucleotides not matched to a gene: 3. CDR3 protein: CASSHSGGGTDTQYF. In DNA form, the CDR3 reads TGTGCCAGCAGTCACAGCGGGGGGGGCACAGATACGCAGTATTTT.

This clonotype was counted ten times or more. DNA for the CDR3: TGTGCCAGCAGCCCCGGGGGGCCCGGGGAGCTGTTTTTT. Translation: CASSPGGPGELFF. The chain joins TRBV7-2 to TRBJ2-2, with D perhaps matching TRBD2 (7 bases). CDR3 length: 13 residues. Germline CDR1 and CDR2: SGHTA and FQGNSA. Trimming left V 5 bases short and J 6 bases short, with 10 bases between. The full variable domain, completed using reference TRBV7-2 and TRBJ2-2, is GAGVSQSPSNKVTEKGKDVELRCDPISGHTALYWYRQSLGQGLEFLIYFQGNSAPDKSGLPSDRFSAERTGGSVSTLTIQRTQQEDSAVYLCASSPGGPGELFFGEGSRLTVL.

The chain is built from TRBV28 and TRBJ2-4, with D maybe TRBD1 (5 bases). Trimming removed 2 bases from V and 5 bases from J, with 13 bases in between. Per the germline V gene, CDR1 is MDHEN and CDR2 is SYDVKM. This CDR3 spans 15 amino acids. The CDR3 nucleotides are TGTGCCAGCAGTTTAGGGCCCCAGACAGAAAACATTCAGTACTTC. Its translation: CASSLGPQTENIQYF.

The V gene is TRBV4-3, the J gene TRBJ2-6; D is perhaps TRBD1 (5 bases). The CDR3 runs to 18 residues. From germline, CDR1 is LGHNA and CDR2 YSLEER. V was pared by 0 bases and J by 4 bases, with 16 bases between. CDR3 amino acids: CASSQETIGAVGANVLTF. CDR3 coding DNA: TGCGCCAGCAGCCAAGAAACGATAGGGGCGGTAGGGGCCAACGTCCTGACTTTC.

The chain combines TRBV6-1 with TRBJ1-2; D might be TRBD1 (5 bases). Germline CDR1 reads MNHNS; CDR2 reads SASEGT. The CDR3 has 13 amino acids. V was clipped by 3 bases and J by 8 bases, with 13 bases between them. CDR3 region: CASSDTSGKGYTF. CDR3 nucleotides: TGTGCCAGCAGTGATACCTCAGGGAAAGGCTACACCTTC.

This clonotype came up many times. The genes are TRBV12-3 or TRBV12-4 and TRBJ1-5; D is unclear. CDR3 size: 16 residues. Trimming removed 1 base from V and 6 bases from J, with 16 bases in between. CDR3 bases: TGTGCCAGCAGTTTAGGGAAGGCAACTGGCGGTCAGCCCCAGCATTTT. Translating it yields CASSLGKATGGQPQHF.

This clonotype was seen a few times. The genes are TRBV4-3 and TRBJ2-4; D is ambiguous. The germline V gene has CDR1 LGHNA and CDR2 YSLEER. The CDR3 totals 10 residues. V lost 6 bases, J lost 6 bases, and 3 bases lay in between. The CDR3 reads CASRTNIQYF. DNA for the CDR3: TGCGCCAGCAGAACAAACATTCAGTACTTC.

This clonotype was observed a few times. The chain is built from TRBV24-1 and TRBJ2-3; D gene unclear. The CDR3 has 14 residues. Looked up from germline, CDR1 is KGHDR and CDR2 is SFDVKD. The V end was cut by 10 bases, the J end by 7 bases, with 20 bases between. CDR3 nucleotides: TGTGCCACAAAATCAGTCCCAGGCGTTAATACGCAGTATTTT. Translating it yields CATKSVPGVNTQYF.

This clonotype was counted only a few times. The chain links TRBV10-3 to TRBJ1-2, with a tentative D call TRBD1 (5 bases). Trimming took 3 bases from V and 6 from J, leaving 14 bases between them. The germline CDR1 and CDR2 sequences are ENHRY and SYGVKD. This CDR3 comprises 14 residues. The CDR3 here is CAISDLAQGDGYTF. CDR3 DNA: TGTGCCATCAGTGACTTGGCTCAGGGAGATGGCTACACCTTC.

V gene TRBV5-8 combines with J gene TRBJ2-3; D is tentatively TRBD1 or TRBD2 (6 bases each). There are 15 residues in the CDR3. Trimming pared 0 bases from V and 6 bases from J, leaving 14 bases between. Germline V gives CDR1 SGHTS, CDR2 YDEGEE. CDR3 sequence: CASSLEGGNRDTQYF. The CDR3 DNA is TGTGCCAGCAGCTTGGAGGGGGGAAATAGGGATACGCAGTATTTT.

This clonotype occurred many times. Here the CDR3 DNA reads TGTGCCAGCAGAGGACAGGCAGGAGATACGCAGTATTTT. It codes for CASRGQAGDTQYF. V gene TRBV28 combines with J gene TRBJ2-3, with 7 bases fitting TRBD1. Unmatched junction bases numbered 5, after V lost 6 bases and J lost 5 bases. The CDR3 contains 13 residues. Germline V gives CDR1 MDHEN, CDR2 SYDVKM.

The rearrangement links TRBV14 to TRBJ1-3; D unclear. Germline V lookup: CDR1 SGHDN, CDR2 FVKESK. The CDR3 contains 20 residues. The V end was cut by 1 base, the J end by 2 bases, with 24 bases between. The CDR3 coding sequence is TGTGCCAGCAGCCAAGCTAAAACTTCCTTGAGGGTTCCTCCTGGAAACACCATATATTTT. The encoded protein is CASSQAKTSLRVPPGNTIYF. The full variable domain, rest sourced from reference TRBV14 and TRBJ1-3, is EAGVTQFPSHSVIEKGQTVTLRCDPISGHDNLYWYRRVMGKEIKFLLHFVKESKQDESGMPNNRFLAERTGGTYSTLKVQPAELEDSGVYFCASSQAKTSLRVPPGNTIYFGEGSWLTVV.

This clonotype was counted ten times or more. The chain uses TRBV10-3 and TRBJ2-3; D not resolved. The germline CDR1 and CDR2 sequences are ENHRY and SYGVKD. V dropped 9 bases and J dropped 1 base, with 8 bases sitting between them. The CDR3 is made up of 12 amino acids. The CDR3 here is CAISLGTDTQYF. For the CDR3, the DNA is TGTGCCATTTCCCTCGGCACAGATACGCAGTATTTT.

This clonotype was counted ten times or more. CDR3 sequence reads: CASSLKASGVHTQYF. Written as DNA, the CDR3 is TGTGCCAGCAGCTTAAAGGCTAGCGGGGTGCATACGCAGTATTTT. This chain joins TRBV7-2 and TRBJ2-3, with 9 bases aligning to TRBD2. Trimming took 2 bases from V and 7 from J; bases not matched to a gene: 7. The CDR3 is 15 residues long. CDR1 and CDR2 from the germline V gene are SGHTA and FQGNSA.

The CDR3 DNA follows: TGTGCCAGCAGTCGGGACGAAAAAAACTACGAGCAGTACTTC. Protein product: CASSRDEKNYEQYF. The chain is built from TRBV6-1 and TRBJ2-7; D assignment may be TRBD1 or TRBD2 (5 bases each). The CDR3 is 14 residues long. Germline CDR1 and CDR2: MNHNS and SASEGT. Trimming stripped 5 bases from V and 3 bases from J, with 14 bases between.

This clonotype has a handful of counts. The J gene is TRBJ2-6, the V gene TRBV6-1, with D perhaps given as TRBD1 or TRBD2 (6 bases each). Between the trimmed V and J ends, which lost 6 bases and 1 base, there was a span of 10 bases. In germline, CDR1 is MNHNS, CDR2 SASEGT. The CDR3 contains 15 residues. The CDR3 DNA sequence: TGTGCCAGCAGGCGGGACACTTCTGGGGCCAACGTCCTGACTTTC. Its protein product is CASRRDTSGANVLTF.

The chain carries TRBV4-1 and TRBJ1-5; D gene unclear. CDR1 and CDR2 (germline): MGHRA, YSYEKL. V dropped 0 bases and J dropped 9 bases, with 12 bases sitting between them. The CDR3 is 14 amino acids. As DNA, the CDR3 is TGCGCCAGCAGCCAAGATACCGGGCCGCGGCCCCAGCATTTT. Translation: CASSQDTGPRPQHF.

This clonotype has just a few counts. The rearrangement links TRBV10-3 to TRBJ1-5; TRBD1 agrees at 8 bases. The CDR3 has 14 amino acids. Germline CDR1 reads ENHRY; CDR2 reads SYGVKD. The V and J ends lost 9 bases and 0 bases, in that order; junction bases with no gene match: 4. This CDR3 is CAISGGNSNQPQHF. The CDR3 region has the DNA TGTGCCATTTCAGGGGGCAATAGCAATCAGCCCCAGCATTTT.

The V gene is TRBV20-1, the J gene TRBJ2-5; 9 nucleotides line up with TRBD2. The V gene's germline CDR1 is DFQATT and CDR2 SNEGSKA (reference sequence). J lost 4 bases, V lost 3 bases, and 9 bases had no gene match. CDR3 size: 15 residues. CDR3 in DNA: TGCAGTGCTAGTCTAGCGGGACGGGGTGCAGAGACCCAGTACTTC. Translated, it gives CSASLAGRGAETQYF.

This clonotype was picked up many times. The rearrangement links TRBV12-3 or TRBV12-4 to TRBJ2-3; D is ambiguous. V lost 4 bases and J 1 base, leaving 6 bases between the germline ends. The CDR3 is made up of 13 amino acids. The CDR3 coding sequence is TGTGCCAGCAGTTCCCCGGGCACAGATACGCAGTATTTT. Translation: CASSSPGTDTQYF.

This clonotype was counted a few times. The gene calls are TRBV6-5 and TRBJ2-7; D gene unclear. CDR3 length: 15 amino acids. The germline V gene has CDR1 MNHEY and CDR2 SVGAGI. The V gene lost 6 bases and the J gene lost 2 bases, with 17 bases spanning the gap. The CDR3 loop reads CASRALIMNPYEQYF. In DNA form, the CDR3 reads TGTGCCAGCAGAGCCCTAATAATGAATCCCTACGAGCAGTACTTC.

This sequence joins TRBV12-3 or TRBV12-4 and TRBJ2-2; 8 bases match TRBD1. Losses at the gene ends were 6 bases for V and 7 bases for J; bases not matched to a gene: 10. There are 15 residues in the CDR3. The CDR3 loop reads CASSPSTGVSGELFF. The DNA of the CDR3 is TGTGCCAGCAGCCCCTCGACAGGGGTTAGCGGGGAGCTGTTTTTT.